A few counts support the clone carrying this T cell receptor (beta chain). Its antigen is not known. The sample is drawn from a study of T cells after yellow fever vaccination. TCRdb re-called the 5' RACE reads through MiXCR, storing one row per CDR3 protein. The data show some 600,000 distinct CDR3 sequences, roughly a sixth seen once. Study results and limitations: Detected again after the booster were most primary-vaccination clones, at approximately 96% CD4 and approximately 90% CD8. Sorted repertoires could include abundant contaminating clonotypes from bulk cells.

Trimming stripped 1 base from V and 5 bases from J, with 13 bases between. This CDR3 has 15 residues. Per germline, CDR1 LGHNA and CDR2 YSLEER. This receptor was identified in a man aged 18 to 35 who received the YFV17D yellow fever vaccine. The source material was PBMCs, sampled 4 to 6 days after the first yellow fever vaccination. V usage is TRBV4-3 and J usage is TRBJ2-3; D is ambiguous. For the CDR3, the DNA is TGCGCCAGCAGCCAAGGTTCCGACGGCGTAGATACGCAGTATTTT. Translated, it gives CASSQGSDGVDTQYF.